This is a list of T cell receptor beta chains from one sample in a study of vaccination effects on CD4 cells after COVID-19. Only in-frame clones appear in the TCRdb table, and some are missing; sequencing was by immunoSEQ multiplex PCR. The sample consists of 9,000 or so clones, about three quarters of them appearing once. These receptors have no identified antigens. The sequences come from CD4+ T cells from PBMCs cultured without peptide, collected after COVID-19 vaccination. These receptors all come from a human donor who received a COVID-19 vaccine. The CDR3 runs from the conserved cysteine through the conserved F or W. Each record gives: D gene, J gene, V gene, clone size, CDR3 DNA, CDR3 protein. A D gene is named only where the DNA matches it firmly. Where a row states a size, it is once, few, many or the class of an expanded clone; other rows omit it.

d_gene: TRBD1
j_gene: TRBJ1-1
v_gene: TRBV18
abundance: .
CDR3nt: TGTGCCAGCTCACCACTGACAGGGAGTGACACTGAAGCTTTCTTT
CDR3aa: CASSPLTGSDTEAFF

d_gene: TRBD1
j_gene: TRBJ1-3
v_gene: TRBV10-3
abundance: .
CDR3nt: TGTGCCATCAGTGATCTGACAGGGGCTGGAAACACCATATATTTT
CDR3aa: CAISDLTGAGNTIYF

d_gene: .
j_gene: TRBJ2-7
v_gene: TRBV5-1
abundance: .
CDR3nt: TGCGCCAGCAGCGGAGGCTACGAGCAGTACTTC
CDR3aa: CASSGGYEQYF

d_gene: TRBD1
j_gene: TRBJ2-7
v_gene: TRBV28
abundance: .
CDR3nt: TGTGCCAGCAGTTTCGGGACAGAGACCTACGAGCAGTACTTC
CDR3aa: CASSFGTETYEQYF

d_gene: .
j_gene: TRBJ2-7
v_gene: TRBV28
abundance: few
CDR3nt: TGTGCCAGCAGTTTATGGGGGATCATGTCTCTGGGCTTCTACGAGCAGTACTTC
CDR3aa: CASSLWGIMSLGFYEQYF

d_gene: .
j_gene: TRBJ1-5
v_gene: TRBV7-2
abundance: .
CDR3nt: TGTGCCAGCAGCTTGGGCCTTAATCAGCCCCAGCATTTT
CDR3aa: CASSLGLNQPQHF

d_gene: TRBD2
j_gene: TRBJ2-1
v_gene: TRBV6-2/TRBV6-3
abundance: .
CDR3nt: TGTGCCAGCAGTTACATACTTATAGCGGGGGGGCAGGATGAGCAGTTCTTC
CDR3aa: CASSYILIAGGQDEQFF

d_gene: .
j_gene: TRBJ2-7
v_gene: TRBV7-2
abundance: .
CDR3nt: TGTGCCAGCAGCTTAGTCGGGCTAGCGTCCTACGAGCAGTACTTC
CDR3aa: CASSLVGLASYEQYF

d_gene: .
j_gene: TRBJ1-1
v_gene: TRBV27
abundance: .
CDR3nt: TGTGCCAGCAGTCTCTCCGGACAGATGGGCACTGAAGCTTTCTTT
CDR3aa: CASSLSGQMGTEAFF

d_gene: .
j_gene: TRBJ2-7
v_gene: TRBV28
abundance: .
CDR3nt: TGTGCCAGCAGTTTATATTCAGGTTCCTACGAGCAGTACTTC
CDR3aa: CASSLYSGSYEQYF

d_gene: .
j_gene: TRBJ1-4
v_gene: TRBV5-1
abundance: .
CDR3nt: TGCGCCAGCAGCTTGCGGGGCGGCGGGTTCGCTAATGAAAAACTGTTTTTT
CDR3aa: CASSLRGGGFANEKLFF

d_gene: TRBD2
j_gene: TRBJ2-3
v_gene: TRBV2
abundance: .
CDR3nt: TGTGCCAGCAGTGAGACTAGCGGGGGGCCAGGTACGCAGTATTTT
CDR3aa: CASSETSGGPGTQYF

d_gene: TRBD1
j_gene: TRBJ1-2
v_gene: TRBV6-5
abundance: .
CDR3nt: TGTGCCAGTTTAGGACAGGGGAGCGGGAACACCTTC
CDR3aa: CASLGQGSGNTF

d_gene: TRBD1
j_gene: TRBJ1-1
v_gene: TRBV6-5
abundance: .
CDR3nt: TGTGCCAGTAAGGACAGGGAGAACACTGAAGCTTTCTTT
CDR3aa: CASKDRENTEAFF

d_gene: .
j_gene: TRBJ2-1
v_gene: TRBV19
abundance: few
CDR3nt: TGTGCCAGTAGTATAGATAATGCAAGAGGGGCCTACAATGAGCAGTTCTTC
CDR3aa: CASSIDNARGAYNEQFF

d_gene: .
j_gene: TRBJ1-5
v_gene: TRBV28
abundance: .
CDR3nt: TGTGCCAGCAGTGCCCCCGGTGGCAATCAGCCCCAGCATTTT
CDR3aa: CASSAPGGNQPQHF

d_gene: .
j_gene: TRBJ2-7
v_gene: TRBV5-4
abundance: .
CDR3nt: TGTGCCAGCAGCGCGGGGACGGATGCACCACGCTACGAGCAGTACTTC
CDR3aa: CASSAGTDAPRYEQYF

d_gene: .
j_gene: TRBJ1-1
v_gene: TRBV6-6
abundance: .
CDR3nt: TGTGCCGGTAGGGGTTCCCGAGGGAACACTGAAGCTTTCTTT
CDR3aa: CAGRGSRGNTEAFF

d_gene: .
j_gene: TRBJ2-2
v_gene: TRBV7-2
abundance: .
CDR3nt: TGTGCCAGCAGCTTAGCGGGCCGGGGAAACACCGGGGAGCTGTTTTTT
CDR3aa: CASSLAGRGNTGELFF

d_gene: .
j_gene: TRBJ2-6
v_gene: TRBV4-2
abundance: .
CDR3nt: TGTGCCAGCAGCCAAGAAGTTGGGCGGGGCTTATCTGGGGCCAACGTCCTGACTTTC
CDR3aa: CASSQEVGRGLSGANVLTF

d_gene: .
j_gene: TRBJ1-4
v_gene: TRBV27
abundance: .
CDR3nt: TGTGCCAGCAGTTTATGGGGAACGACTAATGAAAAACTGTTTTTT
CDR3aa: CASSLWGTTNEKLFF

d_gene: .
j_gene: TRBJ2-1
v_gene: TRBV24-1
abundance: .
CDR3nt: TGTGCCACCAGTGATTCGCAACAACTTTCGAATGAGCAGTTCTTC
CDR3aa: CATSDSQQLSNEQFF

d_gene: TRBD1
j_gene: TRBJ1-1
v_gene: TRBV27
abundance: .
CDR3nt: TGTGCCAGCTATGCCCACAGGGGGCTCACTGAAGCTTTCTTT
CDR3aa: CASYAHRGLTEAFF

d_gene: TRBD1
j_gene: TRBJ1-4
v_gene: TRBV30
abundance: once
CDR3nt: TGTGCCTCGGACAGGGCGGGAGAAAAACTGTTTTTT
CDR3aa: CASDRAGEKLFF

d_gene: TRBD2
j_gene: TRBJ2-3
v_gene: TRBV30
abundance: once
CDR3nt: TGTGCCTGGAGGGCAAGCGGGGGATTCACAGATACGCAGTATTTT
CDR3aa: CAWRASGGFTDTQYF

d_gene: .
j_gene: TRBJ2-1
v_gene: TRBV14
abundance: .
CDR3nt: TGTGCCAGCAGCCAAGATCGATCGAAGCAGTTCTTC
CDR3aa: CASSQDRSKQFF

d_gene: .
j_gene: TRBJ1-3
v_gene: TRBV28
abundance: .
CDR3nt: TGTGCCAGCAGCTACATTCATTCTGGAAACACCATATATTTT
CDR3aa: CASSYIHSGNTIYF

d_gene: TRBD1
j_gene: TRBJ1-2
v_gene: TRBV4-2
abundance: once
CDR3nt: TGTGCCAGCAGCCAAGAGGGGTCCCAAGGTAGGGACAGGGTCGGCAAGGTCTATGGCTACACCTTC
CDR3aa: CASSQEGSQGRDRVGKVYGYTF